One sample yielded the 4 T cell receptor beta chains listed below, sequenced in a study of blood T cell repertoires in COVID-19. Here immunoSEQ multiplex PCR was the method, and the copy in TCRdb shows in-frame clones only, minus some. Found here are around 250,000 clones, around nine tenths of them singletons; the top ten hold 1.6%. The source material was peripheral blood. The receptors here all came from a woman in her sixties who had recovered from COVID-19.

CDR3 bases: TGTGCCAGCAGCTTAGGACAGATTAATGAAAAACTGTTTTTT. Residues: CASSLGQINEKLFF. The chain has TRBV11-2 and TRBJ1-4; a possible D gene is TRBD1 (5 bases). The length of the CDR3 is 14 residues. V was cut by 1 base and J by 4 bases, with 7 bases left in between. CDR1 and CDR2 (germline): SGHAT, FQNNGV.

The CDR3 loop is CASSLGVASGGEQFF. In DNA form, the CDR3 reads TGTGCCAGCAGCTTGGGAGTGGCATCGGGTGGTGAGCAGTTCTTC. V gene TRBV5-8 combines with J gene TRBJ2-1; D ambiguous. V dropped 0 bases and J dropped 9 bases, with 16 bases sitting between them. Germline V gene data show CDR1 as SGHTS and CDR2 as YDEGEE. The CDR3 loop spans 15 amino acids.

The DNA of the CDR3 is TGTGCCAGCGGCTCCCACTTAAGGTACGGGACAGAAGATAACTATGGCTACACCTTC. It yields the protein CASGSHLRYGTEDNYGYTF. The rearrangement links TRBV11-2 to TRBJ1-2; 7 bases match TRBD1. This CDR3 is 19 amino acids long. The V segment lost 8 bases and the J segment 1 base; nucleotides outside the gene matches: 22. The germline gives CDR1 SGHAT, CDR2 FQNNGV.

The V call is TRBV7-8, the J call TRBJ1-2, with TRBD1 matching 10 bases. V lost 5 bases and J lost 7; bases outside the gene matches: 7. The CDR3 loop spans 14 amino acids. Germline CDR1 is SGHVS and CDR2 is FQNEAQ. CDR3 protein: CASSRTGTGVGYTF. The CDR3 DNA reads TGTGCCAGCAGCAGAACCGGGACAGGGGTTGGCTACACCTTC.